This T cell receptor beta chain was sequenced during a study of Graves' ophthalmopathy and Graves' hyperthyroidism. RNA transcripts were the template, and TCR beta CDR3 regions were amplified from them. Second-round multiplex PCR came after first-round RT-PCR with HTBI primers. TCRdb re-derived calls from the multiplex PCR reads in MiXCR, one entry per CDR3 protein. The repertoire holds under 350,000 distinct CDR3 sequences, with 15% to 20% as singletons. The V gene's germline CDR1 is MNHEY and CDR2 SVGAGI. The CDR3 consists of 14 residues. Trimming stripped 6 bases from V and 5 bases from J, with 13 bases between. Ten or more counts support this clonotype.

Input material: peripheral blood. The origin of this receptor is an adult man with Graves' ophthalmopathy. The gene calls are TRBV6-5 and TRBJ2-2; D might be TRBD1 (5 bases). This CDR3 is CASRSRTPTGELFF. The DNA for the CDR3 is TGTGCCAGCAGATCTAGGACACCGACCGGGGAGCTGTTTTTT.